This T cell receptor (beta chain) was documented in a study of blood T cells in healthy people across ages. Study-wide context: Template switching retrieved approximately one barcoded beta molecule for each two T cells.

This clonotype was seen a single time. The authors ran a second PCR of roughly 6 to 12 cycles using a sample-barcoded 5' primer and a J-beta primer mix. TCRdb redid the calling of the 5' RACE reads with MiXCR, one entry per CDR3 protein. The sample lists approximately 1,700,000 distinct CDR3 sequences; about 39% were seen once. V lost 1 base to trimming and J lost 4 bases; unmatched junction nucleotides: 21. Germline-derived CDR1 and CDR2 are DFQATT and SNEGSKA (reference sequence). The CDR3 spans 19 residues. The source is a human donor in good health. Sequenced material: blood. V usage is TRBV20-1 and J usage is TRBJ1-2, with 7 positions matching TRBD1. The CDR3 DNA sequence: TGCAGTGCTAGAGGTGTCTTGGAGGGGGCCGAATCCGCCATCTATGGCTACACCTTC. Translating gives CSARGVLEGAESAIYGYTF.